The source of this T cell receptor (beta chain) is a study of T cell repertoires in cytomegalovirus infection. Background on the study: Recently identified HLA-C-restricted CMV epitopes were used, and well-studied HLA-B-restricted CMV epitopes were used as well.

The CDR3 has 15 residues. CDR1 and CDR2 from the germline V gene are SGHAT and FQNNGV. The V and J ends lost 1 base and 8 bases, in that order; junction bases with no gene match: 7. Remarks on this clonotype: The antigen is not known.

TCRdb analysed the reads with MiXCR anew, one entry per CDR3 protein. The sample contains approximately 50,000 distinct CDR3 sequences, less than 20% of which appear only once. This TCR derives from a human donor in good health (CMV status not recorded). Some clones in this sample may be carry-over from other donors' samples. Specimen: CD8+ T cells from cultured PBMCs, collected from culture after CMV antigen stimulation. The chain recombines TRBV11-2 with TRBJ1-2; the match to TRBD1 covers 10 bases. CDR3 sequence: CASSLGTGGRRGYTF. Here the CDR3 DNA reads TGTGCCAGCAGCTTAGGGACAGGGGGGAGACGGGGCTACACCTTC.